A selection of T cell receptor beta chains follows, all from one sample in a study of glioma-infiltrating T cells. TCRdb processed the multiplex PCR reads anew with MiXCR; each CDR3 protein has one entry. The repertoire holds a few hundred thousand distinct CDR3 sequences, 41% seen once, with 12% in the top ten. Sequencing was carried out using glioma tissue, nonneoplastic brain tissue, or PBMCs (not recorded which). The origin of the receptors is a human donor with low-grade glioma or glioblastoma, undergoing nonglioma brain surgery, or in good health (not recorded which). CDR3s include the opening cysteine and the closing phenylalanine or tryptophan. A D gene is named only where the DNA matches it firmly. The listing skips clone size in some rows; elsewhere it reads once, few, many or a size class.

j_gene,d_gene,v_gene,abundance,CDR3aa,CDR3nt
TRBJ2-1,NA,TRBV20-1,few,CSVGLPERSYNEQFF,TGCAGTGTAGGACTTCCCGAGAGGTCCTACAATGAGCAGTTCTTC
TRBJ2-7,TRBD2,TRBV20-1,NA,CSASDASGFSYEQYF,TGCAGTGCTAGCGACGCTAGCGGATTCTCCTACGAGCAGTACTTC
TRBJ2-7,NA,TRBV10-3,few,CAISSISGVDEQYF,TGTGCCATCAGTTCGATCTCAGGGGTGGACGAGCAGTACTTC
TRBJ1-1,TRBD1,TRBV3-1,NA,CASSQTGQGLWNTEAFF,TGTGCCAGCAGCCAAACTGGACAGGGTTTGTGGAACACTGAAGCTTTCTTT
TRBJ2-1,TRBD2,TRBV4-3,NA,CASSRSGTSGLSPYNEQFF,TGCGCCAGCAGCCGTTCCGGGACTAGCGGGCTCTCACCCTACAATGAGCAGTTCTTC
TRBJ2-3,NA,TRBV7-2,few,CASSPRGVHRKADTQYF,TGTGCCAGCAGCCCAAGAGGGGTTCATCGGAAGGCAGATACGCAGTATTTT
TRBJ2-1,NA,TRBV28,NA,CATTSYAEQFF,TGTGCCACCACTAGCTATGCTGAGCAGTTCTTC
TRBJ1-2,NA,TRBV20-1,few,CSARRPGANYGYTF,TGCAGTGCTCGGAGGCCAGGGGCCAACTATGGCTACACCTTC
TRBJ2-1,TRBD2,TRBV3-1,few,CASSHLAETSYNEQFF,TGTGCCAGCAGCCACCTAGCGGAAACGTCCTACAATGAGCAGTTCTTC
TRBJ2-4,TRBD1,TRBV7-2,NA,CARRTGKNIQYF,TGTGCCAGACGGACAGGAAAAAACATTCAGTACTTC
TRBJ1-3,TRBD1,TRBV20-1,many,CSARGQGLGRNTIYF,TGCAGTGCTAGAGGACAGGGATTAGGCAGAAACACCATATATTTT
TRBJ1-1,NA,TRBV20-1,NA,CSASNPIMRHTGAFF,TGCAGTGCTTCCAATCCGATTATGAGGCACACTGGAGCTTTCTTT
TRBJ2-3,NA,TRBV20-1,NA,CSAIPRGTDTQYF,TGCAGTGCTATCCCTAGGGGGACAGATACGCAGTATTTT
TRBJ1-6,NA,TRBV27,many,CASSQRSPGQGNSYNSPLHF,TGTGCCAGCAGTCAGAGGAGCCCGGGGCAGGGAAACTCCTATAATTCACCCCTCCACTTT
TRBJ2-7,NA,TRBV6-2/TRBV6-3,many,CASSYRASPPYEQYF,TGTGCCAGCAGTTACCGGGCCTCCCCTCCCTACGAGCAGTACTTC
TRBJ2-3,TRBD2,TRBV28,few,CASSGIAGGSPYTQYF,TGTGCCAGCAGTGGAATAGCGGGAGGGTCACCTTATACGCAGTATTTT
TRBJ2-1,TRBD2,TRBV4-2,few,CASSQAIAGSSYNEQFF,TGTGCCAGCAGCCAAGCAATAGCGGGCAGCTCCTACAATGAGCAGTTCTTC
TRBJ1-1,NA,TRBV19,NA,CASSISSTGTNTEAFF,TGTGCCAGTAGTATATCCTCGACAGGAACGAACACTGAAGCTTTCTTT
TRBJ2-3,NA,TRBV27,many,CASRSLGGTDTQYF,TGTGCCAGCAGGTCTTTAGGGGGGACAGATACGCAGTATTTT
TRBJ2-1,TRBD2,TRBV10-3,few,CAISEMREREQFF,TGTGCCATCAGTGAGATGCGGGAGAGGGAGCAGTTCTTC
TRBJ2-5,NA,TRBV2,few,CASWTAQETQYF,TGTGCCAGCTGGACAGCCCAAGAGACCCAGTACTTC
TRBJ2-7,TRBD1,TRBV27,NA,CASSSPGQGALGIGVYEQYF,TGTGCCAGCAGTTCCCCGGGACAGGGGGCCTTAGGGATAGGAGTCTACGAGCAGTACTTC
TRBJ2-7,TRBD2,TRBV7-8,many,CASSQLAGYEQYF,TGTGCCAGCAGCCAACTAGCGGGGTACGAGCAGTACTTC
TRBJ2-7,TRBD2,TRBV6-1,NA,CAISELAGAYEQYF,TGTGCCATCAGTGAACTAGCGGGGGCCTACGAGCAGTACTTC
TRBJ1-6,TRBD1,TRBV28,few,CASTFVGGSPLHF,TGTGCCAGCACCTTTGTAGGGGGCTCACCCCTCCACTTT
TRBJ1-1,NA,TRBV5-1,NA,CASSPGTGNTEAFF,TGCGCCAGCAGCCCTGGGACGGGGAACACTGAAGCTTTCTTT
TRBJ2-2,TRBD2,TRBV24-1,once,CATSDSSLADANTGELFF,TGTGCCACCAGTGATTCCTCCCTAGCGGACGCGAACACCGGGGAGCTGTTTTTT
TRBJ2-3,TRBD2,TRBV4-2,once,CASGPSGTSTDTQCF,TGTGCCAGCGGACCTAGCGGGACTAGCACAGATACGCAGTGTTTT
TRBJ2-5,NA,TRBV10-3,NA,CAISESPQTQYF,TGTGCCATCAGTGAGTCACCGCAGACCCAGTACTTC
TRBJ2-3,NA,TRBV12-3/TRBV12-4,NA,CASRVRSLDTQYF,TGTGCCAGCCGGGTCAGGAGCTTGGATACGCAGTATTTT
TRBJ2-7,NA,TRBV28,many,CASSLLNSYEQYF,TGTGCCAGCAGTCTCTTGAATTCCTACGAGCAGTACTTC
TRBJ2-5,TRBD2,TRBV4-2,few,CASSFGGSLQETQYF,TGTGCCAGCAGCTTTGGCGGGAGTCTCCAAGAGACCCAGTACTTC
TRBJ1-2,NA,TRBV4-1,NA,CASSQDSLGALYGYTF,TGCGCCAGCAGCCAAGATAGTCTGGGGGCTCTGTATGGCTACACCTTC
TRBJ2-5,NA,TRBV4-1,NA,CASSQVTQETQYF,TGCGCCAGCAGCCAAGTCACTCAAGAGACCCAGTACTTC
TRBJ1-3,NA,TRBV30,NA,CAWSVTAGNTIYF,TGTGCCTGGAGTGTTACGGCTGGAAACACCATATATTTT
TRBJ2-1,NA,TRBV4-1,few,CASSQGQDLAYNEQFF,TGCGCCAGCAGCCAAGGGCAGGACCTAGCCTACAATGAGCAGTTCTTC
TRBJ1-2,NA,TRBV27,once,CASSFLRSDYGYTF,TGTGCCAGCAGTTTCCTAAGGAGTGACTATGGCTACACCTTC
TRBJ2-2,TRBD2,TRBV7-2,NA,CASTERLAGRTGELFF,TGTGCCAGCACCGAGAGGCTAGCGGGGCGGACCGGGGAGCTGTTTTTT
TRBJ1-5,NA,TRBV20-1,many,CSARVGFRNQPQHF,TGCAGTGCTAGGGTTGGCTTCCGCAATCAGCCCCAGCATTTT
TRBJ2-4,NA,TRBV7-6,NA,CASSLGPRGANIQYF,TGTGCCAGCAGCTTAGGGCCGCGGGGAGCGAACATTCAGTACTTC
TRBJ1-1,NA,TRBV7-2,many,CASSLGGGLLTEAFF,TGTGCCAGCAGCCTGGGTGGGGGTTTACTCACTGAAGCTTTCTTT
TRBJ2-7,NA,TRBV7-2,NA,CASSPYRDVGGEQYF,TGTGCCAGCAGCCCGTACCGGGACGTGGGTGGCGAGCAGTACTTC
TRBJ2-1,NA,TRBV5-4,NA,CASNQPGVNEQFF,TGTGCCAGCAACCAACCAGGGGTCAATGAGCAGTTCTTC
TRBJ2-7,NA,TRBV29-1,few,CSAGDSYEQYF,TGCAGCGCCGGAGACAGTTACGAGCAGTACTTC
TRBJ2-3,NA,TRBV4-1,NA,CASSLSTASTDTQYF,TGCGCCAGCAGCCTTTCGACAGCCAGCACAGATACGCAGTATTTT
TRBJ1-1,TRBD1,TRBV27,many,CASSLGRGLTEAFF,TGTGCCAGCAGTTTAGGCAGGGGGCTTACTGAAGCTTTCTTT
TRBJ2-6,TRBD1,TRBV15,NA,CATSRTRKGAVPGANVLTF,TGTGCCACCAGCAGAACTCGAAAGGGGGCGGTCCCTGGGGCCAACGTCCTGACTTTC
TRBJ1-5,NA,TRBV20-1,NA,CSAPKGQTQSNQPQHF,TGCAGTGCTCCCAAAGGACAGACCCAGAGCAATCAGCCCCAGCATTTT
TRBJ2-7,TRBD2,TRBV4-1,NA,CASSIYSGRAFYEQYF,TGCGCCAGCAGCATCTATAGCGGGAGGGCCTTCTACGAGCAGTACTTC
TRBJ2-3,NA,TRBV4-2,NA,CASSQDLPRATDTQYF,TGTGCCAGCAGCCAAGATTTGCCCAGGGCCACAGATACGCAGTATTTT
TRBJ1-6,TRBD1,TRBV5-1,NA,CASSEGTDYNSPLHF,TGCGCCAGCAGCGAGGGGACAGACTATAATTCACCCCTCCACTTT
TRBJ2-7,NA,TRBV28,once,CTSSFELGSYEQYF,TGTACCAGCAGTTTCGAGCTAGGCTCCTACGAGCAGTACTTC
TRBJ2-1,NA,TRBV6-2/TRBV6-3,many,CASSPFRLASNEQFF,TGTGCCAGCAGTCCCTTTAGGCTAGCCTCCAATGAGCAGTTCTTC